These 26 T cell receptor beta chains originate from one sample sequenced in a study of spatial heterogeneity in lung cancer. MiXCR, run by TCRdb on the 5' RACE reads, gives a single entry per CDR3 protein. This sample has about 82,000 distinct CDR3 sequences, with over 10% found just once. The sample's time point: sample taken at primary tumor resection. Sequencing covered unsorted whole RNA taken from tumor, nontumor lung or frozen PBMC. Material: PBMCs, obtained at surgery. These receptor sequences come from a male donor with early-stage non-small cell lung cancer.

The chain joins TRBV11-2 to TRBJ2-5, with 9 bases identical to TRBD2. Germline-derived CDR1 and CDR2 are SGHAT and FQNNGV. V dropped 3 bases and J dropped 0; count of bases not matched to a gene: 5. The CDR3 sequence is 16 residues long. The CDR3 spells CASSFGTSKYQETQYF. CDR3 in DNA: TGTGCCAGCAGCTTCGGGACTAGCAAGTACCAAGAGACCCAGTACTTC.

The chain employs TRBV2 and TRBJ2-2; D might be TRBD2 (6 bases). The CDR3 runs 14 residues. The germline V gene encodes CDR1 SNHLY and CDR2 FYNNEI. Trimming shortened V by 4 bases and J by 3 bases, and 9 bases separated the two germline ends. The CDR3 sequence: CASSATRDTGELFF. The CDR3 DNA reads as TGTGCCAGCAGTGCGACTAGAGACACCGGGGAGCTGTTTTTT.

This clonotype has a handful of counts. The chain carries TRBV7-9 and TRBJ1-1, with D possibly being TRBD1 (5 bases). The CDR3 runs to 13 residues. V was pared by 1 base and J by 11 bases, with 14 bases between. CDR1 is SEHNR and CDR2 is FQNEAQ in the germline V gene (reference sequence). CDR3 bases: TGTGCCAGCAGCTTAGGAGGGGACCTGCGGGCTTTCTTT. Translating it yields CASSLGGDLRAFF.

This sequence joins TRBV12-3 or TRBV12-4 and TRBJ2-1; D unresolved. V shed 5 bases and J shed 4 bases, with 12 bases lying between them. The CDR3 has 14 amino acids. CDR3 protein: CASSNEGYYNEQFF. CDR3 in DNA: TGTGCCAGCAGTAATGAAGGGTATTACAATGAGCAGTTCTTC.

A few counts support this clonotype. The CDR3 protein is CSVGSSYGGYTF. DNA of the CDR3: TGCAGCGTGGGAAGTTCCTACGGGGGCTACACCTTC. The V gene is TRBV29-1, the J gene TRBJ1-2; D is unresolved. Germline-derived CDR1 and CDR2 are SQVTM and ANQGSEA. The V gene lost 6 bases and the J gene lost 8 bases, with 16 bases spanning the gap. CDR3 length: 12 amino acids.

As concerns this clonotype: The junction shows a germline mismatch at one end, possibly a read error. V usage is TRBV11-1 and J usage is TRBJ2-1, with D unclear. The V gene's germline CDR1 is SGHAT and CDR2 FQDESV (reference sequence). The CDR3 has 14 residues. DNA of the CDR3: TGTGCCAGCAGCTTAGGGCAGTCTACGAATGGGCAGTTCTTC. Amino acids: CASSLGQSTNGQFF.

This clonotype occurred many times. CDR3 region: CASSPGGPDTQYF. The CDR3 DNA sequence: TGTGCCAGCAGCCCTGGGGGACCAGATACGCAGTATTTT. This chain links TRBV3-1 with TRBJ2-3; D tentatively reads TRBD1 or TRBD2 (5 bases each). The CDR3 totals 13 residues. V lost 4 bases and J lost 4, with 9 bases in between. Germline V CDR1 and CDR2: LGHDT, YNNKEL (reference sequence).

This clonotype came up a few times. The J gene is TRBJ2-3, the V gene TRBV5-1; TRBD2 aligns across 10 bases. Trimming removed 0 bases from V and 1 base from J; junction bases left unmatched: 2. This CDR3 spans 16 amino acids. CDR1 is SGHRS, CDR2 YFSETQ, per germline. Here the CDR3 reads CASSLASGGRTDTQYF. The CDR3 nucleotides are TGCGCCAGCAGCTTGGCTAGCGGGGGCCGCACAGATACGCAGTATTTT.

This clonotype was detected a few times. The chain carries TRBV5-6 and TRBJ2-3; TRBD2 matches 8 bases. The CDR3 consists of 15 residues. CDR1 is SGHDT, CDR2 YYEEEE, per germline. Germline trimming cut 4 bases from V and 3 bases from J; bases unmatched to any gene: 7. For the CDR3, the DNA is TGTGCCAGCAGCCCGGGGGGCGGGAGGACAGATACGCAGTATTTT. Residues: CASSPGGGRTDTQYF.

This clonotype occurred once. Given a much more abundant clone one base away, this may be a read error. The chain links TRBV5-4 to TRBJ1-1; 8 nucleotides line up with TRBD1. V lost 4 bases to trimming and J lost 1 base; unmatched junction nucleotides: 6. CDR3 length: 15 amino acids. The germline CDR1 and CDR2 sequences are SGHNT and YYREEE (reference sequence). As DNA, the CDR3 is TGTGCCAGCAGCCCCCGGACAGGGACGAACACTGAAGCTTTCTTT. As protein: CASSPRTGTNTEAFF.

This CDR3 is CASSQGTGGVPFF. CDR3 coding DNA: TGCGCCAGCAGCCAGGGAACAGGGGGAGTGCCTTTCTTT. This chain joins TRBV4-1 and TRBJ1-1, with 8 bases matching TRBD1. Trimming took 3 bases from V and 12 from J; bases not matched to a gene: 9. The CDR3 sequence is 13 residues long. CDR1 and CDR2 from the germline V gene are MGHRA and YSYEKL.

The rearrangement joins TRBV29-1 to TRBJ2-1; 12 bases match TRBD2. Germline loops: CDR1 SQVTM, CDR2 ANQGSEA. V dropped 7 bases and J dropped 9; count of bases not matched to a gene: 1. The length of the CDR3 is 11 residues. CDR3 region: CSETSGGEQFF. CDR3 nucleotides: TGCAGCGAGACTAGCGGGGGTGAGCAGTTCTTC.

This clonotype was counted many times. The chain joins TRBV5-6 to TRBJ2-5; D is undetermined. Per the germline V gene, CDR1 is SGHDT and CDR2 is YYEEEE. V lost 3 bases to trimming and J lost 0 bases, with 15 bases between them. The CDR3 extends over 16 amino acids. CDR3 nucleotides: TGTGCCAGCAGCTCACCCCCGACGGTCAACCAAGAGACCCAGTACTTC. Translated, it gives CASSSPPTVNQETQYF.

The sample holds a few counts of this clonotype. The chain employs TRBV5-1 and TRBJ2-7; D could derive from TRBD1 or TRBD2 (5 bases each). Trimming removed 1 base from V and 6 bases from J, with 14 bases in between. The CDR3 is 14 amino acids. Germline CDR1 is SGHRS and CDR2 is YFSETQ. This CDR3 is CASSLRDGTSEQYF. CDR3 bases: TGCGCCAGCAGCTTGAGGGACGGAACCTCCGAGCAGTACTTC.

This clonotype was seen a handful of times. V usage is TRBV20-1 and J usage is TRBJ2-2; TRBD2 agrees at 14 bases. Germline assignment: CDR1 DFQATT and CDR2 SNEGSKA (reference sequence). This CDR3 is built from 16 residues. V lost 0 bases, J lost 4 bases, and 1 base stayed unmatched. CDR3 sequence: CSARDGTSGGTGELFF. The CDR3 region has the DNA TGCAGTGCTAGAGACGGGACTAGCGGGGGCACCGGGGAGCTGTTTTTT.

The chain carries TRBV20-1 and TRBJ2-1; 10 nucleotides line up with TRBD1. The trim removed 3 bases at V and 6 bases at J, leaving 5 bases unmatched. The CDR3 covers 14 residues. The germline V gene encodes CDR1 DFQATT and CDR2 SNEGSKA (reference sequence). The chain's CDR3 is CSASFGTGVNEQFF. CDR3 nucleotide sequence: TGCAGTGCTAGCTTCGGGACAGGGGTCAATGAGCAGTTCTTC.

A few counts support this clonotype. This sequence joins TRBV12-3 or TRBV12-4 and TRBJ1-6; 8 bases agree with TRBD1. CDR3 size: 14 residues. J gave up 7 bases and V 6 bases, and 5 bases lay outside the gene matches. For the CDR3, the DNA is TGTGCCAGCAGCGTACAGGGGGGGAATTCACCCCTCCACTTT. Its translation is CASSVQGGNSPLHF.

The CDR3 loop is CSVESRDTEAFF. CDR3 DNA: TGCAGCGTTGAATCGAGGGACACTGAAGCTTTCTTT. This sequence joins TRBV29-1 and TRBJ1-1; D is unclear. Trimming cost V 2 bases and J 3 bases, with 7 bases left between them. Germline CDR1 and CDR2: SQVTM and ANQGSEA. The CDR3 spans 12 residues.

This clonotype was picked up many times. V usage is TRBV7-2 and J usage is TRBJ1-1, with D hard to call. Between the trimmed V and J ends, which lost 6 bases and 1 base, there was a span of 3 bases. The CDR3 consists of 11 residues. Germline V gives CDR1 SGHTA, CDR2 FQGNSA. The CDR3 loop reads CASRRNTEAFF. For the CDR3, the DNA is TGTGCCAGCAGACGGAACACTGAAGCTTTCTTT.

There are a few counts of this clonotype. The chain links TRBV10-3 to TRBJ2-3, with 8 bases lining up with TRBD1. Germline lookup yields CDR1 ENHRY and CDR2 SYGVKD. This CDR3 comprises 15 residues. J lost 1 base, V lost 1 base, and 1 base had no gene match. This CDR3 is CAISEWGQGTDTQYF. CDR3 DNA: TGTGCCATCAGTGAGTGGGGACAGGGCACAGATACGCAGTATTTT.

This clonotype was counted ten times or more. The gene calls are TRBV3-1 and TRBJ1-5; no clear D gene. V was pared by 3 bases and J by 7 bases, with 7 bases between. CDR1 is LGHDT and CDR2 is YNNKEL in the germline V gene (reference sequence). CDR3 size: 12 residues. Written as DNA, the CDR3 is TGTGCCAGCAGCCATGGAAAGCAGCCCCAGCATTTT. Translated, it gives CASSHGKQPQHF.

J is TRBJ1-5 and V is TRBV14, with D unresolved. Germline values: CDR1 SGHDN, CDR2 FVKESK. V shed 9 bases and J shed 5 bases, with 14 bases lying between them. The CDR3 contains 13 residues. The CDR3 nucleotides read TGTGCCAGATCGCCCCTCTTTGATCAGCCCCAGCATTTT. Protein sequence: CARSPLFDQPQHF. The whole variable domain, filled in from reference TRBV14 and TRBJ1-5, reads EAGVTQFPSHSVIEKGQTVTLRCDPISGHDNLYWYRRVMGKEIKFLLHFVKESKQDESGMPNNRFLAERTGGTYSTLKVQPAELEDSGVYFCARSPLFDQPQHFGDGTRLSIL.

This clonotype was observed at least ten times. The gene calls are TRBV3-1 and TRBJ2-1, with unresolved D. The germline CDR1 and CDR2 sequences are LGHDT and YNNKEL (reference sequence). With 4 bases removed from V and 6 bases from J, the gap between germline ends came to 16 bases. The CDR3 spans 15 residues. DNA of the CDR3: TGTGCCAGCAGCCGTCACTCTCGCGGTTCCAATGAGCAGTTCTTC. It specifies CASSRHSRGSNEQFF.

The gene calls are TRBV7-2 and TRBJ2-6, with D possibly matching TRBD2 (5 bases). Trimming shortened V by 7 bases and J by 4 bases, and 8 bases separated the two germline ends. This CDR3 contains 13 residues. CDR1 SGHTA and CDR2 FQGNSA come from the germline V gene. This chain's CDR3 is CASNPGGANVLTF. DNA for the CDR3: TGTGCCAGCAATCCGGGAGGGGCCAACGTCCTGACTTTC.

This clonotype was found once. The chain joins TRBV5-5 to TRBJ2-7, with D perhaps TRBD2 (6 bases). With 5 bases removed from V and 7 bases from J, the gap between germline ends came to 16 bases. Germline V gene sequence: CDR1 SGHKS, CDR2 YYEKEE (reference sequence). The CDR3 has 13 amino acids. This CDR3 is CASSPEGRREQYF. The CDR3 DNA reads as TGTGCCAGCAGTCCGGAAGGGAGGCGGGAGCAGTACTTC.

This chain links TRBV7-9 with TRBJ2-3; 14 nucleotides match TRBD2. Germline loops: CDR1 SEHNR, CDR2 FQNEAQ (reference sequence). The J segment lost 4 bases and the V segment lost 1 base, leaving 4 bases of the junction unmatched. CDR3 length: 17 amino acids. The CDR3 here is CASSLETSGRAADTQYF. The CDR3 DNA reads TGTGCCAGCAGCTTAGAGACTAGCGGGAGGGCAGCAGATACGCAGTATTTT.